This T cell receptor (beta chain) was identified in a study of cytomegalovirus exposure and HLA in healthy donors. Study context: The platform used for the roughly 120 validation repertoires matched that of the approximately 620 first-cohort repertoires, a later analysis reported. Regarding the study as a whole: Under in vitro conditions, a few CMV-associated chains were confirmed as specific for CMV antigens. Using the classifier, cytomegalovirus status was reportedly diagnosed with high specificity and sensitivity.

Trimming shortened V by 2 bases and J by 4 bases, and 15 bases separated the two germline ends. The CDR3 has 16 amino acids. Per the germline V gene, CDR1 is SGHRS and CDR2 is YFSETQ. This clone was detected once. What it binds is unknown. Profiling relied on immunoSEQ multiplex PCR, and the TCRdb table lists in-frame clones only, not all of them. The sample contains 200,000 to 250,000 clones, about 90% of which appear only once. The sequence was collected from a woman aged 18-29 years in good health and CMV-seronegative. V is TRBV5-1 and J is TRBJ1-4; no firm D call. The sequencing sample was made of PBMCs. CDR3 nucleotide sequence: TGCGCCAGCAGCTTAATTCCGGGAAGAAATAATGAAAAACTGTTTTTT. Its protein product is CASSLIPGRNNEKLFF. The full variable domain, rest sourced from reference TRBV5-1 and TRBJ1-4, is KAGVTQTPRYLIKTRGQQVTLSCSPISGHRSVSWYQQTPGQGLQFLFEYFSETQRNKGNFPGRFSGRQFSNSRSEMNVSTLELGDSALYLCASSLIPGRNNEKLFFGSGTQLSVL.